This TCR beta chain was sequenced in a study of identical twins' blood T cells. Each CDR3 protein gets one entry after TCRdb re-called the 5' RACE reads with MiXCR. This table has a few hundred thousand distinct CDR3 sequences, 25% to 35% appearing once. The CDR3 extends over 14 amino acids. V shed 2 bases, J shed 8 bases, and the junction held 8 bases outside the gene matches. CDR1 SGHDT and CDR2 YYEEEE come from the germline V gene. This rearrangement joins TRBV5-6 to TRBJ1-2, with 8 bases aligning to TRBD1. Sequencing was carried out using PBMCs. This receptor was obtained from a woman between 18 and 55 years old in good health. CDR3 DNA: TGTGCCAGCAGCTTAGGACAGGGTTTTTCCGGCTACACCTTC. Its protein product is CASSLGQGFSGYTF.